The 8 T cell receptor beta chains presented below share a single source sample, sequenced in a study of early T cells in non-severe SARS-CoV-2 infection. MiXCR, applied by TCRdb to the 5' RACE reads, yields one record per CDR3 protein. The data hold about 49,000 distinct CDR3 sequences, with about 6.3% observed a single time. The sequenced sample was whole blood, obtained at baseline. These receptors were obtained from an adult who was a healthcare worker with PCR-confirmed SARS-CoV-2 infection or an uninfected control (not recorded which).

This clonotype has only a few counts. Here the CDR3 reads CASSLATTSGTNEQFF. The CDR3 coding sequence is TGTGCCAGCAGCTTAGCAACAACTAGCGGAACGAATGAGCAGTTCTTC. The chain couples TRBV7-6 to TRBJ2-1; 8 nucleotides agree with TRBD2. The CDR3 totals 16 residues. The ends lost 0 bases at V and 7 bases at J; junction bases unmatched: 8. The V gene's germline CDR1 is SGHVS and CDR2 FNYEAQ.

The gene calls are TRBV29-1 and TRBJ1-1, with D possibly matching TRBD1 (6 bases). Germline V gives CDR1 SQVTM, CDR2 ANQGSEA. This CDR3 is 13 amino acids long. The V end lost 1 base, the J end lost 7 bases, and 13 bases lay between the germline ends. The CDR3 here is CSVEVEWGREAFF. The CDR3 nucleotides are TGCAGCGTTGAAGTGGAATGGGGGCGTGAAGCTTTCTTT.

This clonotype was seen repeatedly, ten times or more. The CDR3, as DNA: TGCAGTGCATCAGGACAGGGCGGCTACACCTTC. This translates into CSASGQGGYTF. V gene TRBV20-1 combines with J gene TRBJ1-2; the match to TRBD1 covers 8 bases. With 6 bases clipped from V and 8 bases from J, the junction kept 5 bases outside the gene matches. Per germline, CDR1 DFQATT and CDR2 SNEGSKA (reference sequence). The CDR3 covers 11 residues.

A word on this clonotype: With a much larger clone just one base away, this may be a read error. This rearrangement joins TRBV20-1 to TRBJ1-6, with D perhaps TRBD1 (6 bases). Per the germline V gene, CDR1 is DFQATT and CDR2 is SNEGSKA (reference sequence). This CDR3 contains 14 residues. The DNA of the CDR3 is TGCTGTGTTTTAGGCCGGGGGCGGAATTCACCCCTCCACTTT. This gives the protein CCVLGRGRNSPLHF.

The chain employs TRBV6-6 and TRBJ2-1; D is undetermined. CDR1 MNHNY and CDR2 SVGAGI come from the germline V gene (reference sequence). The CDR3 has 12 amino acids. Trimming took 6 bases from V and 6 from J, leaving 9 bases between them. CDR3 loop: CASRPTSNEQFF. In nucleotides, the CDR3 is TGTGCCAGCAGACCTACGTCCAATGAGCAGTTCTTC.

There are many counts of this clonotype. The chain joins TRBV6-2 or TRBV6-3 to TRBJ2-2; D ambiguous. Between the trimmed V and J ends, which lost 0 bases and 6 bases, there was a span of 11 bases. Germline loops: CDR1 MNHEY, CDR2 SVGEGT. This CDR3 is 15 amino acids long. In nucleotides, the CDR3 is TGTGCCAGCAGTTACTCACCCCCGCGATCCGGGGAGCTGTTTTTT. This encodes CASSYSPPRSGELFF.

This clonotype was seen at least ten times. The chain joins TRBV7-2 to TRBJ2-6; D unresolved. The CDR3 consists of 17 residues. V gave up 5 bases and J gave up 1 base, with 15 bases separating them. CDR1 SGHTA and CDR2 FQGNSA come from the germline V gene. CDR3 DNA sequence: TGTGCCAGCAGCAAGTGGGTGGGATCTTCTGGGGCCAACGTCCTGACTTTC. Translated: CASSKWVGSSGANVLTF. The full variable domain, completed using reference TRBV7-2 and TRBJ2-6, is GAGVSQSPSNKVTEKGKDVELRCDPISGHTALYWYRQSLGQGLEFLIYFQGNSAPDKSGLPSDRFSAERTGGSVSTLTIQRTQQEDSAVYLCASSKWVGSSGANVLTFGAGSRLTVL.

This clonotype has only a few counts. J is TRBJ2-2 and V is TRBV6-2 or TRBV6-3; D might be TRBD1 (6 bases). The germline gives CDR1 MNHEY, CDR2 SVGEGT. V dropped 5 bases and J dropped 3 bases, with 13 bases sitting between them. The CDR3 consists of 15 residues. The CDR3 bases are TGTGCCAGCAGTGAGACAGGAGGACACACCGGGGAGCTGTTTTTT. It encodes CASSETGGHTGELFF.